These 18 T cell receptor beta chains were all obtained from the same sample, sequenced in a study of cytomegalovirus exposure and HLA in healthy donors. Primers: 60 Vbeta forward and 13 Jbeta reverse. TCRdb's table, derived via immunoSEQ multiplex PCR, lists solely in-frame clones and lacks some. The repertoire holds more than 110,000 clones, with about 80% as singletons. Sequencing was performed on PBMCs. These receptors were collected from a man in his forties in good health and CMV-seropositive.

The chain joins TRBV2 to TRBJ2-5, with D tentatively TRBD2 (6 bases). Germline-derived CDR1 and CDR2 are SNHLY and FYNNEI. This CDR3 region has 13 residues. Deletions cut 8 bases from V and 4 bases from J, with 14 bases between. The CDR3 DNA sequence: TGTGCCAGCTACTGGGGACTTCGAGAGACCCAGTACTTC. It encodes CASYWGLRETQYF.

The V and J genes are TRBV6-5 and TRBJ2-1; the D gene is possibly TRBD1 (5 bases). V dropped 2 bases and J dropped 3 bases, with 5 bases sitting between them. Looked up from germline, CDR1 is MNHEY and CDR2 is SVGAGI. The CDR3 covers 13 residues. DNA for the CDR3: TGTGCCAGCAGTTACGACAGCTACAATGAGCAGTTCTTC. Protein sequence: CASSYDSYNEQFF.

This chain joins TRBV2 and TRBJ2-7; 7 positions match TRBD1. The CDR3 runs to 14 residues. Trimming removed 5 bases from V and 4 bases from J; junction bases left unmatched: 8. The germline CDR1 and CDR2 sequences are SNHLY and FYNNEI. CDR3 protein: CASSPQGKFYEQYF. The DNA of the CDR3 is TGTGCCAGCAGTCCACAGGGGAAATTTTACGAGCAGTACTTC.

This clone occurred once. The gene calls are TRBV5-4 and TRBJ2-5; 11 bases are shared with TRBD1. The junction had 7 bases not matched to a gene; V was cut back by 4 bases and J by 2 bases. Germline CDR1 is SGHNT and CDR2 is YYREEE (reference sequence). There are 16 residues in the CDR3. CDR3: CASSEPDRGRQETQYF. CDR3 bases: TGTGCCAGCAGCGAACCGGACAGGGGGCGTCAAGAGACCCAGTACTTC. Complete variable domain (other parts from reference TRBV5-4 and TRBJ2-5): ETGVTQSPTHLIKTRGQQVTLRCSSQSGHNTVSWYQQALGQGPQFIFQYYREEENGRGNFPPRFSGLQFPNYSSELNVNALELDDSALYLCASSEPDRGRQETQYFGPGTRLLVL.

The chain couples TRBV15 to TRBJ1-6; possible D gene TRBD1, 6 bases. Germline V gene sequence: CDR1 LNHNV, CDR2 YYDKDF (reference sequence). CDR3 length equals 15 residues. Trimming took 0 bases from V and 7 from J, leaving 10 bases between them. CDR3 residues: CATSREGAYNSPLHF. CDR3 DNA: TGTGCCACCAGCAGAGAGGGGGCGTACAATTCACCCCTCCACTTT.

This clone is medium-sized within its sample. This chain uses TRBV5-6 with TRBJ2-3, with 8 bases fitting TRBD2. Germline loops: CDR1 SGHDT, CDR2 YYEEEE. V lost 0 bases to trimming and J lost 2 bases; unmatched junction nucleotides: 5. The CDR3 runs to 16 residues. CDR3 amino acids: CASSLVRGAFTDTQYF. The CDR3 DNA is TGTGCCAGCAGCTTGGTGCGGGGGGCCTTCACAGATACGCAGTATTTT.

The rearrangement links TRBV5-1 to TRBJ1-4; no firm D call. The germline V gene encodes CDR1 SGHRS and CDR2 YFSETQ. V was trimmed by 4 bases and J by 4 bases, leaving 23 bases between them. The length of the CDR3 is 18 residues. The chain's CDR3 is CASSPLSGLPGGNEKLFF. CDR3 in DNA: TGCGCCAGCAGCCCCCTAAGTGGTCTTCCTGGAGGTAATGAAAAACTGTTTTTT. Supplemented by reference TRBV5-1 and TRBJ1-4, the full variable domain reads KAGVTQTPRYLIKTRGQQVTLSCSPISGHRSVSWYQQTPGQGLQFLFEYFSETQRNKGNFPGRFSGRQFSNSRSEMNVSTLELGDSALYLCASSPLSGLPGGNEKLFFGSGTQLSVL.

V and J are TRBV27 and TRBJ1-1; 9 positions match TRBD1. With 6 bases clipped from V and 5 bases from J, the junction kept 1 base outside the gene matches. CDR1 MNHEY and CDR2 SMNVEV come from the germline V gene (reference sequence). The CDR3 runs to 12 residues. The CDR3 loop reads CASRTGGTEAFF. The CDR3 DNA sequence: TGTGCCAGCAGGACAGGGGGGACTGAAGCTTTCTTT.

CDR3 loop: CASSVPGSAAKNIQYF. For the CDR3, the DNA is TGCGCCAGCAGCGTCCCGGGATCCGCAGCCAAAAACATTCAGTACTTC. The chain is built from TRBV5-1 and TRBJ2-4; D might be TRBD2 (5 bases). The CDR3 is 16 residues long. Germline V CDR1 and CDR2: SGHRS, YFSETQ. The V end was cut by 4 bases, the J end by 0 bases, with 14 bases between.

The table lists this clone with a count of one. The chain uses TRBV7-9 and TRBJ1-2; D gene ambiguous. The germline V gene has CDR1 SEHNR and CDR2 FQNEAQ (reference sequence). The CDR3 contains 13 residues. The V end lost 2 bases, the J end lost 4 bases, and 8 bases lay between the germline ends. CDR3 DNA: TGTGCCAGCAGCTTATCGGGGAGCTATGGCTACACCTTC. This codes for CASSLSGSYGYTF.

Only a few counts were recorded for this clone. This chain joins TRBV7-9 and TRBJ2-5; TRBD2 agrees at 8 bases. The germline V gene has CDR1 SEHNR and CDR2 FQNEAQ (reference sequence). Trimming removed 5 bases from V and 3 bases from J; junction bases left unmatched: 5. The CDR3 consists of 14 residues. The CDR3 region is CASSLGGDKETQYF. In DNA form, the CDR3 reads TGTGCCAGCAGCCTCGGGGGGGATAAAGAGACCCAGTACTTC.

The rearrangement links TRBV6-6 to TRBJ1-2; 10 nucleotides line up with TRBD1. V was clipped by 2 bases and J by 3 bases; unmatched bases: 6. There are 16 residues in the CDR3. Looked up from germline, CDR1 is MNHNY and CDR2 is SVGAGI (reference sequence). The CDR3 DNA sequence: TGTGCCAGCAGTTACCCGACAGGGGGCGCCGACTATGGCTACACCTTC. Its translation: CASSYPTGGADYGYTF.

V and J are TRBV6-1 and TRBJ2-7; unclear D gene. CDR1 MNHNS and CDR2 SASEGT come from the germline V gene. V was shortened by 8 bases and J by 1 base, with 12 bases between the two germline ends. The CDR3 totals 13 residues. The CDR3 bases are TGTGCCAGCCAGGCTCTGTTATCCTACGAGCAGTACTTC. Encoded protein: CASQALLSYEQYF.

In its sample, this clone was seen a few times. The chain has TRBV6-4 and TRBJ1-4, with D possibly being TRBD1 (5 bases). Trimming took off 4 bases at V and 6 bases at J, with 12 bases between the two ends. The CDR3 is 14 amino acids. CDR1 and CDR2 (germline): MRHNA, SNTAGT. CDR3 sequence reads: CASSARWGDEKLFF. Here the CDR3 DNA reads TGTGCCAGCAGTGCCAGGTGGGGGGATGAAAAACTGTTTTTT.

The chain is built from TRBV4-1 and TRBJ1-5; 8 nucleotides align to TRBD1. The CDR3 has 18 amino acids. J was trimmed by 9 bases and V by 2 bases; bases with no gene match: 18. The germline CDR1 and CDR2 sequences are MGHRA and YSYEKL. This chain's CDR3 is CASSQLTGGRDGTWPQHF. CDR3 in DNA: TGCGCCAGCAGCCAATTAACAGGGGGACGCGACGGCACTTGGCCCCAGCATTTT.

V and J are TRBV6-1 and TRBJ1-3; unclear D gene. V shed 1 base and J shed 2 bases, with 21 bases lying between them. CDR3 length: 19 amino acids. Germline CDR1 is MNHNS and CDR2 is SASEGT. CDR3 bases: TGTGCCAGCAGTGAAGTTCAAGGGAGCCCAGGAGGTCCTGGAAACACCATATATTTT. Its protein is CASSEVQGSPGGPGNTIYF.

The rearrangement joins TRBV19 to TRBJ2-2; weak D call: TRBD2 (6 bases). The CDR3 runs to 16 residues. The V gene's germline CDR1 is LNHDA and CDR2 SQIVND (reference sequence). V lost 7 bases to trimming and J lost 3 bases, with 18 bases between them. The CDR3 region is CASNPPGRGYTGELFF. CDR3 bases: TGTGCCAGTAACCCGCCCGGACGGGGGTACACCGGGGAGCTGTTTTTT.

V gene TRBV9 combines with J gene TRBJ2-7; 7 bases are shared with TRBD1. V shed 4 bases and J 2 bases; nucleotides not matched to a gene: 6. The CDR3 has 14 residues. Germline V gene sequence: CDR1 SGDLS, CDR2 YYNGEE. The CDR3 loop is CASSPGTATYEQYF. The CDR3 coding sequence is TGTGCCAGCAGCCCAGGGACAGCAACCTACGAGCAGTACTTC.